This is a list of T cell receptor beta chains from one sample in a study of blood T cells in healthy people across ages. In TCRdb, the 5' RACE reads were re-called with MiXCR into one record per CDR3 protein. The sample holds roughly 1.7 million distinct CDR3 sequences, roughly 32% seen once. The source material was blood. All receptors come from a woman aged 25 to 39 in good health. Both conserved end residues are part of each CDR3. A D gene is named only where the DNA matches it firmly. The listing skips clone size in some rows; elsewhere it reads once, few, many or a size class.

D gene: .
J gene: TRBJ1-2
V gene: TRBV29-1
clone size: few
CDR3 DNA: TGCAGTATCGCCTGGGAGAAGCTAGCTAACTATGGCTACACCTTC
CDR3 protein: CSIAWEKLANYGYTF

D gene: .
J gene: TRBJ1-5
V gene: TRBV6-2/TRBV6-3
clone size: .
CDR3 DNA: TGTGCCAGCAGGAAGCCGGGGGTTTTATCACAGCCCCAGCATTTT
CDR3 protein: CASRKPGVLSQPQHF

D gene: .
J gene: TRBJ2-7
V gene: TRBV12-3/TRBV12-4
clone size: .
CDR3 DNA: TGTGCCAGCAGTCCGACTACAGGCCAAAGTTCCGAGCAGTACTTC
CDR3 protein: CASSPTTGQSSEQYF

D gene: TRBD2
J gene: TRBJ2-1
V gene: TRBV5-4
clone size: few
CDR3 DNA: TGTGCCAGCAGCTTGGTCCAAGGGACTAGGGGCTCGGGGGAGCAGTTCTTC
CDR3 protein: CASSLVQGTRGSGEQFF

D gene: .
J gene: TRBJ2-7
V gene: TRBV5-1
clone size: .
CDR3 DNA: TGCGCCAGCAGCCCCTGGGCCGGGGCAGGGGATCCCTACGAGCAGTACTTC
CDR3 protein: CASSPWAGAGDPYEQYF

D gene: .
J gene: TRBJ1-2
V gene: TRBV4-1
clone size: .
CDR3 DNA: TGCGCCAGCAGCCAATTACGGGACAACTATGGCTACACCTTC
CDR3 protein: CASSQLRDNYGYTF

D gene: TRBD2
J gene: TRBJ2-3
V gene: TRBV7-9
clone size: .
CDR3 DNA: TGTGCCAGCAGCTTAGGTCGAACTAGCGGGACCCGCACAGATACGCAGTATTTT
CDR3 protein: CASSLGRTSGTRTDTQYF

D gene: .
J gene: TRBJ1-1
V gene: TRBV20-1
clone size: .
CDR3 DNA: TGCAGTGCTAGAGACCTAACCCCCACTCTCACAAATGAAGCTTTCTTT
CDR3 protein: CSARDLTPTLTNEAFF

D gene: TRBD1
J gene: TRBJ2-5
V gene: TRBV12-3/TRBV12-4
clone size: .
CDR3 DNA: TGTGCCAGCAGTCCGCCGGGACAGCGTAAGCAAGAGACCCAGTACTTC
CDR3 protein: CASSPPGQRKQETQYF

D gene: .
J gene: TRBJ2-7
V gene: TRBV20-1
clone size: many
CDR3 DNA: TGCAGTGCTAGAGACGGACAGTCCTACGAGCAGTACTTC
CDR3 protein: CSARDGQSYEQYF

D gene: .
J gene: TRBJ2-7
V gene: TRBV20-1
clone size: .
CDR3 DNA: TGCAGTGCCGGACTCCTACTCTCCTACGAGCAGTACTTC
CDR3 protein: CSAGLLLSYEQYF

D gene: .
J gene: TRBJ2-7
V gene: TRBV15
clone size: .
CDR3 DNA: TGTGCCACCAGCAGAGGTTCAGGGGCTTCTCTATACGAGCAGTACTTC
CDR3 protein: CATSRGSGASLYEQYF

D gene: .
J gene: TRBJ2-7
V gene: TRBV11-2
clone size: once
CDR3 DNA: TGTGCCAGCAGCCAGGGGGGCAGGGGGGGATCCTACGAGCAGTACTTC
CDR3 protein: CASSQGGRGGSYEQYF